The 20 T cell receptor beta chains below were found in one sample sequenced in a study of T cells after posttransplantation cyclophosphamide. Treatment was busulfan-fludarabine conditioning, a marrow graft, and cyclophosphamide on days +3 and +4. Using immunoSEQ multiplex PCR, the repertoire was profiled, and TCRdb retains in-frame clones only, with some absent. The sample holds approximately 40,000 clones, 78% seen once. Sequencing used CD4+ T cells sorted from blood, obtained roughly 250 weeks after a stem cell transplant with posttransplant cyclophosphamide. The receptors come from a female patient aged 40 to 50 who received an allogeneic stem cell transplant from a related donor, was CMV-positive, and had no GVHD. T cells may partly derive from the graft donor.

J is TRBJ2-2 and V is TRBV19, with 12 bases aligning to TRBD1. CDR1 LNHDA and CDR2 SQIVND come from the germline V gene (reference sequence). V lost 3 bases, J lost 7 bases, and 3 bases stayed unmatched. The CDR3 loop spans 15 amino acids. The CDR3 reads CASSIGDRGLGELFF. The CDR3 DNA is TGTGCCAGTAGTATTGGGGACAGGGGGCTCGGGGAGCTGTTTTTT.

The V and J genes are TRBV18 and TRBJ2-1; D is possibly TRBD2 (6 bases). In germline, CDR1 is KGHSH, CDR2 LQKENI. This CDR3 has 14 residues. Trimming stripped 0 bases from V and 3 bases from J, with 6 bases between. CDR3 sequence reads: CASSPPGGYNEQFF. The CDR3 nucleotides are TGTGCCAGCTCACCACCGGGGGGCTACAATGAGCAGTTCTTC.

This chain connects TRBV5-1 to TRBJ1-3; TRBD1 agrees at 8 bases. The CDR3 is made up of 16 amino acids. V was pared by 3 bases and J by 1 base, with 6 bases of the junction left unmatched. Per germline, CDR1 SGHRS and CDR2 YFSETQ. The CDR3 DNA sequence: TGCGCCAGCAGCTACACCGGGACAGGATCTGGAAACACCATATATTTT. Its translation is CASSYTGTGSGNTIYF.

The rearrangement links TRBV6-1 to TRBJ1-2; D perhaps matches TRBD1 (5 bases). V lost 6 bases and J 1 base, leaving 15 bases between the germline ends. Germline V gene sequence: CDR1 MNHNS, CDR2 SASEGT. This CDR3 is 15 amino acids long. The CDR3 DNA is TGTGCCAGCAGCTCAACAGGTGTTTTTAACTATGGCTACACCTTC. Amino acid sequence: CASSSTGVFNYGYTF.

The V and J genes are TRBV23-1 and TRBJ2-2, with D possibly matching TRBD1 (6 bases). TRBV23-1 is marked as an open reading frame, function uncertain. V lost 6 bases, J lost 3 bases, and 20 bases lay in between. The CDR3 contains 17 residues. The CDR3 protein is CASSRDRDIKYTGELFF. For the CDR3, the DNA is TGCGCCAGCAGCCGAGACCGGGACATAAAATACACCGGGGAGCTGTTTTTT.

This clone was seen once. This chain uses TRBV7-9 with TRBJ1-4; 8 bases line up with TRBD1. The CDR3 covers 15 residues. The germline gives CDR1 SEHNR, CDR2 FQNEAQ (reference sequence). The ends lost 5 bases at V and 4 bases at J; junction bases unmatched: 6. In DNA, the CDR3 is TGTGCCAGCAGCCTCGGACAGGGTGATAATGAAAAACTGTTTTTT. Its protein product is CASSLGQGDNEKLFF. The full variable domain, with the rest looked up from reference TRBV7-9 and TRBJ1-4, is DTGVSQNPRHKITKRGQNVTFRCDPISEHNRLYWYRQTLGQGPEFLTYFQNEAQLEKSRLLSDRFSAERPKGSFSTLEIQRTEQGDSAMYLCASSLGQGDNEKLFFGSGTQLSVL.

The CDR3 DNA follows: TGCGCCAGCAGCCGGACGACAGGGGGGAACACTGAAGCTTTCTTT. The encoded protein is CASSRTTGGNTEAFF. The chain uses TRBV5-1 and TRBJ1-1, with 9 nucleotides matching TRBD1. The CDR3 has 15 residues. Trimming took 4 bases from V and 1 from J; bases not matched to a gene: 5. The V gene's germline CDR1 is SGHRS and CDR2 YFSETQ.

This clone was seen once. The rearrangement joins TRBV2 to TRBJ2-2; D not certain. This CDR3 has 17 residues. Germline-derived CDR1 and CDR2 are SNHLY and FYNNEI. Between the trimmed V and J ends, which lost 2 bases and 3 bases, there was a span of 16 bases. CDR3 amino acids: CASSELSSPFYTGELFF. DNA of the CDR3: TGTGCCAGCAGTGAATTAAGCTCTCCGTTCTACACCGGGGAGCTGTTTTTT.

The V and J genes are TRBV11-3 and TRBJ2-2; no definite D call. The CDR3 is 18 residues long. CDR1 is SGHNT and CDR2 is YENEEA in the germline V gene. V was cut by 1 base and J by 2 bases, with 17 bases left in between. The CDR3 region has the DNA TGTGCCAGCAGCTTAGGAGGTCGCTGGGTCCCCAACACCGGGGAGCTGTTTTTT. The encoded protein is CASSLGGRWVPNTGELFF.

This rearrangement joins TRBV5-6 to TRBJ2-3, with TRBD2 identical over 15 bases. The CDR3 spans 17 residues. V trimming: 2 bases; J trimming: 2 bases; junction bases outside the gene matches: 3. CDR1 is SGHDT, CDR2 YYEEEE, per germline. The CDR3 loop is CASSLGLAGGYTDTQYF. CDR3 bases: TGTGCCAGCAGCTTAGGACTAGCGGGGGGGTACACAGATACGCAGTATTTT.

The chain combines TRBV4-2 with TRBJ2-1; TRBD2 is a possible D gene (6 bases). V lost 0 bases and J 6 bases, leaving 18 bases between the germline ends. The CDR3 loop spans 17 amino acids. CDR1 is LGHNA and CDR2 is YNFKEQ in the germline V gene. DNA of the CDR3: TGTGCCAGCAGCCAAGATTCGGGATTTAGCGGACGCAATGAGCAGTTCTTC. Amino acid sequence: CASSQDSGFSGRNEQFF.

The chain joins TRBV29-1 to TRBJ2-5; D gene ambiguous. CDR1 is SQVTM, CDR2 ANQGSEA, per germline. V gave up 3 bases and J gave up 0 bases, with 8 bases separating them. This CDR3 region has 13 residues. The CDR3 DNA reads TGCAGCGTTGAGGGCCAGTACCAAGAGACCCAGTACTTC. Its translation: CSVEGQYQETQYF.

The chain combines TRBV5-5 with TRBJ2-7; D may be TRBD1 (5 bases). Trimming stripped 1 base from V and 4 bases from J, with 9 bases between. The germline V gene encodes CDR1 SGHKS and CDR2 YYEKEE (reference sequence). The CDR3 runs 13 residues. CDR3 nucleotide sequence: TGTGCCAGCAGCTTGAACAGGAATTACGAGCAGTACTTC. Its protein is CASSLNRNYEQYF. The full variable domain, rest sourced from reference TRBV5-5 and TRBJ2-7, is DAGVTQSPTHLIKTRGQQVTLRCSPISGHKSVSWYQQVLGQGPQFIFQYYEKEERGRGNFPDRFSARQFPNYSSELNVNALLLGDSALYLCASSLNRNYEQYFGPGTRLTVT.

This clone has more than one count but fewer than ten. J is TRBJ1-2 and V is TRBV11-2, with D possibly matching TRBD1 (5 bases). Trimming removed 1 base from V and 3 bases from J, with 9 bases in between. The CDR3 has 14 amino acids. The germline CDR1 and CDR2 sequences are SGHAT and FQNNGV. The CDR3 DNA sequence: TGTGCCAGCAGCTTAGGGGGGGTTGACTATGGCTACACCTTC. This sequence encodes CASSLGGVDYGYTF.

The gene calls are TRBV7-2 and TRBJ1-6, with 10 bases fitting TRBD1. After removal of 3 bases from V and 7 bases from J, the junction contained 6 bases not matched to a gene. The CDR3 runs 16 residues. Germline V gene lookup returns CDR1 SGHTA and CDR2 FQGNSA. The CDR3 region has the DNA TGTGCCAGCAGCTTCCCGGGACAGGGGTTCAATTCACCCCTCCACTTT. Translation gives CASSFPGQGFNSPLHF. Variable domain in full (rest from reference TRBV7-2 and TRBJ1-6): GAGVSQSPSNKVTEKGKDVELRCDPISGHTALYWYRQSLGQGLEFLIYFQGNSAPDKSGLPSDRFSAERTGGSVSTLTIQRTQQEDSAVYLCASSFPGQGFNSPLHFGNGTRLTVT.

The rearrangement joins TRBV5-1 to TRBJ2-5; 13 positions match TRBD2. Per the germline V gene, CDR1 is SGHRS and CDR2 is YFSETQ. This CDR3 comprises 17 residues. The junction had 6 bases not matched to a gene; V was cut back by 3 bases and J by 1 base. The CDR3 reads CASSSPTSGGRQETQYF. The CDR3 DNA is TGCGCCAGCAGCTCTCCGACTAGCGGGGGGCGCCAAGAGACCCAGTACTTC.

CDR3 DNA sequence: TGTGCCGGAGGGGGCCTCTGGGGGGAACTGTTTTTT. It codes for CAGGGLWGELFF. This chain connects TRBV2 to TRBJ1-4, with TRBD1 matching over 7 bases. V was pared by 11 bases and J by 12 bases, with 12 bases of the junction left unmatched. Germline lookup yields CDR1 SNHLY and CDR2 FYNNEI. This CDR3 is built from 12 residues.

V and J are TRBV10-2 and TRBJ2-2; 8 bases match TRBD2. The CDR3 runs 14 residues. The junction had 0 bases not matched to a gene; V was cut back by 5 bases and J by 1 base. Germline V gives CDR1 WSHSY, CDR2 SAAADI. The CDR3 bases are TGCGCCAGCAGTCTAGCGGGGAACACCGGGGAGCTGTTTTTT. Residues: CASSLAGNTGELFF.

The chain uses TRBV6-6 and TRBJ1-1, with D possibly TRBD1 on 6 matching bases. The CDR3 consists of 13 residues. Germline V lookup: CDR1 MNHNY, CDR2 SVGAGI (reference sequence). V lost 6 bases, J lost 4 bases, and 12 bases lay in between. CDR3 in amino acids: CASRTGQSTEAFF. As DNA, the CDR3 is TGTGCCAGCAGAACAGGACAGTCCACTGAAGCTTTCTTT.

The CDR3 DNA reads TGCGCCACCTCGGGACTAGCGGGCCAAGAGACCCAGTACTTC. Protein: CATSGLAGQETQYF. This sequence joins TRBV5-1 and TRBJ2-5; 12 bases fit TRBD2. CDR1 and CDR2 (germline): SGHRS, YFSETQ. CDR3 length: 14 residues. J was trimmed by 1 base and V by 9 bases; bases with no gene match: 4.